Listed here are 3 T cell receptor beta chains from one sample, sequenced in a study of cytomegalovirus exposure and HLA in healthy donors. Profiled with immunoSEQ multiplex PCR; TCRdb holds only in-frame clones, not every one. The sample records more than 300,000 clones, 86% being singletons. The sequenced sample was PBMCs. Every receptor here comes from a woman between 18 and 30 years old in good health and CMV-seronegative.

The table lists this clone with a count of one. J is TRBJ1-4 and V is TRBV30; TRBD1 might be the D (6 bases). The CDR3 extends over 13 amino acids. The germline gives CDR1 GTSNPN, CDR2 SVGIG (reference sequence). Trimming pared 5 bases from V and 5 bases from J, leaving 12 bases between. CDR3 in amino acids: CAWGGQTNEKLFF. The CDR3 region has the DNA TGTGCCTGGGGCGGACAGACCAATGAAAAACTGTTTTTT.

V gene TRBV7-8 combines with J gene TRBJ1-4; TRBD1 matches at 9 bases. The V gene's germline CDR1 is SGHVS and CDR2 FQNEAQ. Trimming cost V 5 bases and J 6 bases; bases outside gene matches: 7. The CDR3 spans 15 residues. The CDR3 coding sequence is TGTGCCAGCAGCGCAAACAGGGGGCGCCATGAAAAACTGTTTTTT. This sequence encodes CASSANRGRHEKLFF.

The sample holds one count of this clone. The chain combines TRBV2 with TRBJ1-2, with TRBD1 matching over 8 bases. This CDR3 spans 12 amino acids. Trimming took 6 bases from V and 7 from J; bases not matched to a gene: 4. From germline, CDR1 is SNHLY and CDR2 FYNNEI. In DNA form, the CDR3 reads TGTGCCAGCAGCCCAACAGGGGGTGGCTACACCTTC. Residues: CASSPTGGGYTF.